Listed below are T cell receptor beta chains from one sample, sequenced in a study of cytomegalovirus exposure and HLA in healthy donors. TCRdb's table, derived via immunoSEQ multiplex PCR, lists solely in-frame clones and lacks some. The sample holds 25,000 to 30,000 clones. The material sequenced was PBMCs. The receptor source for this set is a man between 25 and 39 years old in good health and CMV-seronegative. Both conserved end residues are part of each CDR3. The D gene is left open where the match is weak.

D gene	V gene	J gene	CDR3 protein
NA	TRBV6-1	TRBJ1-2	CASSEELGPYGYTF
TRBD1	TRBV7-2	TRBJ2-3	CASSLGMGQATQYF
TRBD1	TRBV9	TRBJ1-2	CASSQGQGASYGYTF
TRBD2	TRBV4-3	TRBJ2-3	CASSPRSGVTADTQYF
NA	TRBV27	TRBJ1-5	CASSPAPTGRGNQPQHF
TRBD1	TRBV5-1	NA	CASSLAPGTGTYEQYF
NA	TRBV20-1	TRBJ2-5	CSAAKETQYF
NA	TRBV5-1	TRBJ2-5	CASSSAVPGGETQYF
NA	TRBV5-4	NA	CASSSLDSGVYEQYF
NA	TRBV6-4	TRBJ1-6	CAPRGPEGNSPLHF
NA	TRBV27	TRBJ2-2	CASRTGGANTGELFF
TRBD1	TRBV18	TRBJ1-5	CASSPGQGANQPQHF
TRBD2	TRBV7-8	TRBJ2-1	CASSSGLAGGLNEQFF
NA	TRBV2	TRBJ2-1	CASSRDSRVGEQFF
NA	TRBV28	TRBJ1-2	CASEAYRRGYTF
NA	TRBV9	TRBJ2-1	CASSVATWGVDEQFF
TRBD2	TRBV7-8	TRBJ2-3	CASSLGGTSGSIGERDTQYF
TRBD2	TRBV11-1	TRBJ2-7	CASSFLSGDYEQYF
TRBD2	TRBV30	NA	CACTRGSGSSYEQYF
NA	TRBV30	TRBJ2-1	CAWSVTSRPEQFF
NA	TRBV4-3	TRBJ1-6	CASSQDGQNNSPLHF
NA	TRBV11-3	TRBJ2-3	CASSLPWGRTDTQYF
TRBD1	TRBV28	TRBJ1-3	CASSLSDRVSGNTIYF
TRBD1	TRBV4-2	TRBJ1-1	CASSQDGTGGSTEAFF
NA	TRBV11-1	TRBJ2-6	CASSLPSSGANVLTF
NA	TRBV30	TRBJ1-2	CAWSRGGNLGYTF
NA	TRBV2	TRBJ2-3	CANPREDTDTQYF
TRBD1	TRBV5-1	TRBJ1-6	CASSLLTGDNSPLHF
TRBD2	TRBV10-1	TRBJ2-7	CASSELAGGLYEQYF
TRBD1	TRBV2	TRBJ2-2	CASGTGSEEGDGELFF
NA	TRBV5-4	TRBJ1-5	CASSFGRGEQPQHF
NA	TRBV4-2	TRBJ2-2	CATTRRGTNTGELFF
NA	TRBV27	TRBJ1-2	CASSLNTKVPYGYTF
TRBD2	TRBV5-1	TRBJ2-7	CASSWASGTEYEQYF
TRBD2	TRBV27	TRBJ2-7	CASSAFTSGRANEQYF
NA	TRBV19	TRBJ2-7	CASSTIQGRGVPYEQYF
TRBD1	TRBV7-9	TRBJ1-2	CASSIGQVDGYTF
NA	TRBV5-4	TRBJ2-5	CASSLDAGVETQYF
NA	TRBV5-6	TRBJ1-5	CASSSRGGGATLGPQHF
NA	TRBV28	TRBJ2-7	CASSLYGGTYEQYF
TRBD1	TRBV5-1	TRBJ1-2	CASSYGQGLSLDYTF
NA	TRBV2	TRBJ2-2	CASSPGGASGELFF
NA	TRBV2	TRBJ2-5	CASKAGYSETQYF
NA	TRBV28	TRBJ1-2	CASSLGAAKYYGYTF
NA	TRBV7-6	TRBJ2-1	CASSLAILDGEQFF
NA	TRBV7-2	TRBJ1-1	CASTDRRGLNTEAFF
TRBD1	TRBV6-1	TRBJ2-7	CASRTTGGKQYF
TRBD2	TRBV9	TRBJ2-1	CASSRGGSSYNEQFF
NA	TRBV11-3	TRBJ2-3	CASSLGPFRTQYF
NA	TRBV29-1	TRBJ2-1	CSVEGYNEQFF
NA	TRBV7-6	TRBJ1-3	CASSLDRLSSGNTIYF
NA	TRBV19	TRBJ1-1	CASSREENTEAFF
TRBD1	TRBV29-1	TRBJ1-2	CSVYVPGGLNYGYTF
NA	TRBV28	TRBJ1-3	CASSLRDTIYF
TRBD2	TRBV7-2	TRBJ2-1	CASSKGLAGGPIDNEQFF
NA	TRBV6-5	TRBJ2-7	CASRDSLTYEQYF
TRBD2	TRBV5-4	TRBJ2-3	CASSSGLAGPTTDTQYF
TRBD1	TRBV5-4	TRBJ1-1	CASSQTNGQGAFF